This TCR beta chain was obtained from a study of HIV-infected patients and healthy controls. Study background: Early therapy brought no consistent CD8 count shift, though the CD4:CD8 ratio rose a little.

This clonotype qualifies as medium-sized (0.01 to 0.1%). No cell fractionation was done, so the repertoire covers all unsorted peripheral blood T cells. V gave up 3 bases and J gave up 7 bases, with 9 bases separating them. CDR3 length: 11 amino acids. The germline CDR1 and CDR2 sequences are SQVTM and ANQGSEA. Reverse transcription used around 540 ng RNA and constant-region primers for alpha and beta. Separate chain-specific third strand synthesis with multiplexing indices produced the alpha and beta libraries. In TCRdb, the 5' RACE reads were re-called with MiXCR into one record per CDR3 protein. The sample carries roughly 8,100 distinct CDR3 sequences, around 8.3% recorded once.

The input for sequencing was blood, taken before antiretroviral therapy. This receptor was identified in an adult with HIV infection. The chain uses TRBV29-1 and TRBJ1-1; D may be TRBD1 (6 bases). The CDR3 DNA sequence: TGCAGCGTTGATGAGGGGGGTGAAGCTTTCTTT. Its protein product is CSVDEGGEAFF.